The entry below gives a single T cell receptor (beta chain) sequence along with its context. Its antigen is undetermined. The sample originates from a study of T cells in Graves' hyperthyroidism and ophthalmopathy. General study results and limits: Researchers found most expanded thyroid clonotypes above 0.001 in blood as well. The model foresaw ophthalmopathy a median about 6.5 months prior to onset. In simple terms, a model built on 13 V-J features told ophthalmopathy apart from stable hyperthyroidism.

Uncontrolled infection, other autoimmune disease, pregnancy or lactation barred patients from enrollment. The germline CDR1 and CDR2 sequences are SGHRS and YFSETQ. The ends were cut back, 2 bases at V and 7 bases at J, with 16 bases in the middle. The CDR3 contains 14 residues. Amplified regions were TCR beta CDR3 sequences from RNA transcripts. Researchers ran a first-round RT-PCR on the TCR CDR3 using the HTBI primer set. Via MiXCR, TCRdb re-called the multiplex PCR reads, giving one row per CDR3 protein. The sample lists about 270,000 distinct CDR3 sequences; roughly 22% were seen once. The J gene is TRBJ2-7, the V gene TRBV5-1, with TRBD1 as a possible D gene (6 bases). This clonotype was obtained from a middle-aged woman with Graves' ophthalmopathy. Sequencing was performed on blood. The CDR3 here is CASSFGQTTGEQYF. The CDR3 bases are TGCGCCAGCAGCTTCGGACAGACGACGGGGGAGCAGTACTTC.